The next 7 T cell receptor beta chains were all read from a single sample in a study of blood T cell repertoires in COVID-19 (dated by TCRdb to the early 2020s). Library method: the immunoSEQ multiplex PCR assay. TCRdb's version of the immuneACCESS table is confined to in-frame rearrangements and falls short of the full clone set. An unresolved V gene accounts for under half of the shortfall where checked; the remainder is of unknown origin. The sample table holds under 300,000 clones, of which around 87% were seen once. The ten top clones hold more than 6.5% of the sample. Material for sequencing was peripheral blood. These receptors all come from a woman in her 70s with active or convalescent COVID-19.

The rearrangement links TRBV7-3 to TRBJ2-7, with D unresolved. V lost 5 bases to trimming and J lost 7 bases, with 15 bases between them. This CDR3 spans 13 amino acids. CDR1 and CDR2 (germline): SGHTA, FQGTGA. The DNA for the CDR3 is TGTGCCAGCAGCCCCTACAATGGCGGTGAGCAGTACTTC. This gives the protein CASSPYNGGEQYF.

The CDR3 loop reads CASSSPPRNTEAFF. CDR3 in DNA: TGTGCCAGCAGCTCCCCCCCGCGAAACACTGAAGCTTTCTTT. The chain couples TRBV6-5 to TRBJ1-1; no reliable D call. The ends were cut back, 6 bases at V and 2 bases at J, with 13 bases in the middle. CDR3 length: 14 residues. Per the germline V gene, CDR1 is MNHEY and CDR2 is SVGAGI.

For the CDR3, the DNA is TGTGCCAGCAGCTTGGGGGGCAGGGTTCCGGAGACCCAGTACTTC. It specifies CASSLGGRVPETQYF. The chain couples TRBV5-6 to TRBJ2-5, with D possibly TRBD1 on 5 matching bases. This CDR3 contains 15 residues. CDR1 and CDR2 from the germline V gene are SGHDT and YYEEEE. V lost 0 bases to trimming and J lost 5 bases, with 14 bases between them.

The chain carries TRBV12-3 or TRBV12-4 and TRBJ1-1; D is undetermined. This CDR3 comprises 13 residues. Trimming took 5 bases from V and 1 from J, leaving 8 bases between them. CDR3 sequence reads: CASSTQPNTEAFF. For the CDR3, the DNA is TGTGCCAGCAGTACACAGCCGAACACTGAAGCTTTCTTT.

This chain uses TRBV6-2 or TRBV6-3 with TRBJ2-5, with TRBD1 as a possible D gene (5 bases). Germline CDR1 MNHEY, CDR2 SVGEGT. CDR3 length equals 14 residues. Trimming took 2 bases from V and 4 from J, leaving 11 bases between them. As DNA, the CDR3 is TGTGCCAGCAGTTACGGGGCGCTGGGAGAGACCCAGTACTTC. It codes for CASSYGALGETQYF.

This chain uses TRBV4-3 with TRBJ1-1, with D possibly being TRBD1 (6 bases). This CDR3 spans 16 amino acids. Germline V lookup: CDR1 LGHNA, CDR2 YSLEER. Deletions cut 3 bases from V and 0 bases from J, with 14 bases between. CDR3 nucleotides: TGCGCCAGCAGCCACTGGGGTAGGGACATGAACACTGAAGCTTTCTTT. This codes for CASSHWGRDMNTEAFF.

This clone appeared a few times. The CDR3 bases are TGTGCCAGCAGTGACCGACAGGGAGTAGGGCAGCCCCAGCATTTT. It yields the protein CASSDRQGVGQPQHF. The V gene is TRBV6-1, the J gene TRBJ1-5; 7 bases line up with TRBD1. There are 15 residues in the CDR3. Germline V CDR1 and CDR2: MNHNS, SASEGT. The V segment lost 3 bases and the J segment 7 bases; nucleotides outside the gene matches: 9.